The 29 T cell receptor beta chains below all came from one sample that was sequenced in a study of T cell repertoires in cytomegalovirus infection. TCRdb independently ran MiXCR on the reads; one entry per CDR3 protein. The data show approximately 170,000 distinct CDR3 sequences, with 17% seen just once and around 20% held by the top ten. The sequencing input was CD8+ T cells from PBMCs. The source of these receptors is a human donor in good health (CMV status not recorded). Some clones in this sample may be carry-over from other donors' samples.

The CDR3 region is CASSPLAGNTEAFF. The CDR3 DNA reads as TGTGCCAGCAGCCCCTTGGCAGGGAACACTGAAGCTTTCTTT. This rearrangement joins TRBV6-2 or TRBV6-3 to TRBJ1-1, with no clear D. Germline V CDR1 and CDR2: MNHEY, SVGEGT. The length of the CDR3 is 14 residues. Trimming removed 6 bases at V and 1 base at J, with 12 bases between.

The J gene is TRBJ2-7, the V gene TRBV14; 11 bases line up with TRBD1. The CDR3 length is 15 residues. CDR1 is SGHDN and CDR2 is FVKESK in the germline V gene. With 3 bases clipped from V and 3 bases from J, the junction kept 4 bases outside the gene matches. The CDR3 is CASSHGQGAGYEQYF. CDR3 sequence (DNA): TGTGCCAGCAGCCATGGACAGGGGGCAGGCTACGAGCAGTACTTC.

This chain links TRBV7-2 with TRBJ1-2; D is ambiguous. Per the germline V gene, CDR1 is SGHTA and CDR2 is FQGNSA. Trimming left V 10 bases short and J 8 bases short, with 20 bases between. CDR3 length: 13 residues. The CDR3 DNA reads as TGTGCCAAGAAGCGCCTGGAGGCGAGGGGCTACACCTTC. Encoded protein: CAKKRLEARGYTF.

The rearrangement uses TRBV29-1 and TRBJ2-1; no definite D call. The germline V gene has CDR1 SQVTM and CDR2 ANQGSEA. The CDR3 has 11 amino acids. V shed 3 bases and J shed 4 bases, with 4 bases lying between them. The CDR3 loop is CSVDSYNEQFF. CDR3 DNA: TGCAGCGTTGATAGTTACAATGAGCAGTTCTTC.

The sample holds a few counts of this clonotype. This rearrangement joins TRBV7-6 to TRBJ1-5; D is undetermined. The CDR3 length is 15 residues. V was clipped by 1 base and J by 5 bases, with 12 bases between them. From germline, CDR1 is SGHVS and CDR2 FNYEAQ. The chain's CDR3 is CASSLGADSYQPQHF. CDR3 in DNA: TGTGCCAGCAGCTTAGGGGCTGATTCCTATCAGCCCCAGCATTTT.

This clonotype turned up a few times. It is unclear where the CDR3 begins or ends on the DNA, so no DNA is shown, and the CDR3 is as TCRdb lists it. The rearrangement joins TRBV6-6 to TRBJ2-1; the D segment call TRBD1 is taken from the table without a DNA check. Per germline, CDR1 MNHNY and CDR2 SVGAGI (reference sequence). The CDR3 is 17 residues long, ends included. The CDR3 loop is CASSYSNVGRGTFEEFF.

This clonotype appeared a few times. This chain joins TRBV7-8 and TRBJ1-1; TRBD1 is a possible D gene (6 bases). Germline V gene lookup returns CDR1 SGHVS and CDR2 FQNEAQ. V shed 5 bases and J shed 3 bases, with 10 bases lying between them. The CDR3 runs 13 residues. In DNA, the CDR3 is TGTGCCAGCAGCCGGACAGCCGACACTGAAGCTTTCTTT. It translates to CASSRTADTEAFF.

Notes on this clonotype: An end of the junction does not agree with germline; a read error may underlie this. The chain uses TRBV20-1 and TRBJ1-1; 8 nucleotides agree with TRBD1. Germline loops: CDR1 DFQATT, CDR2 SNEGSKA (reference sequence). This CDR3 spans 15 amino acids. Here the CDR3 DNA reads TGTAGTGCTAGAGATCGGGGACAGGTCGACACTGAAGCTTTCTTT. Its translation: CSARDRGQVDTEAFF.

The genes are TRBV2 and TRBJ2-2; perhaps TRBD1 as D (6 bases). CDR3 length equals 19 residues. Germline V gene lookup returns CDR1 SNHLY and CDR2 FYNNEI. The V and J ends lost 8 bases and 0 bases respectively, with 25 bases between them. CDR3 DNA sequence: TGTGCCAGCGGGGGCCCAAAAAAAAGGGGCGGTACGAACACCGGGGAGCTGTTTTTT. Protein sequence: CASGGPKKRGGTNTGELFF. Together with reference TRBV2 and TRBJ2-2, the CDR3 gives the full variable domain: EPEVTQTPSHQVTQMGQEVILRCVPISNHLYFYWYRQILGQKVEFLVSFYNNEISEKSEIFDDQFSVERPDGSNFTLKIRSTKLEDSAMYFCASGGPKKRGGTNTGELFFGEGSRLTVL.

This clonotype was found a few times. The J gene is TRBJ2-2, the V gene TRBV7-9, with D uncertain. Germline CDR1 reads SEHNR; CDR2 reads FQNEAQ (reference sequence). The CDR3 sequence is 14 residues long. The V and J ends lost 5 bases and 0 bases respectively, with 7 bases between them. The CDR3 loop is CASSTAANTGELFF. CDR3 coding DNA: TGTGCCAGCAGCACGGCAGCGAACACCGGGGAGCTGTTTTTT.

This chain joins TRBV5-5 and TRBJ2-1; tentatively, D is TRBD2 (7 bases). The germline gives CDR1 SGHKS, CDR2 YYEKEE (reference sequence). The ends were cut back, 2 bases at V and 5 bases at J, with 14 bases in the middle. This CDR3 contains 15 residues. CDR3: CASSFKVGGDNEQFF. The CDR3 coding sequence is TGTGCCAGCAGCTTTAAGGTAGGGGGGGACAATGAGCAGTTCTTC.

The chain links TRBV19 to TRBJ1-5; no clear D gene. Per germline, CDR1 LNHDA and CDR2 SQIVND (reference sequence). V was shortened by 5 bases and J by 7 bases, with 12 bases between the two germline ends. This CDR3 has 13 amino acids. CDR3 region: CASSFRGTQPQHF. CDR3 sequence (DNA): TGTGCCAGTAGTTTCCGGGGAACACAGCCCCAGCATTTT.

The chain recombines TRBV9 with TRBJ1-6; D is perhaps TRBD1 (6 bases). The CDR3 is 15 residues long. With 2 bases removed from V and 7 bases from J, the gap between germline ends came to 13 bases. Looked up from germline, CDR1 is SGDLS and CDR2 is YYNGEE. CDR3 sequence (DNA): TGTGCCAGCAGCGTGGGGGGGACACTGAATTCACCCCTCCACTTT. This gives the protein CASSVGGTLNSPLHF.

This clonotype was detected only a few times. Here the CDR3 DNA reads TGCGCCAGCAGTCCAAACAGGGGACTGAACACTGAAGCTTTCTTT. It translates to CASSPNRGLNTEAFF. The chain combines TRBV5-1 with TRBJ1-1, with 7 bases lining up with TRBD1. The junction had 7 bases not matched to a gene; V was cut back by 5 bases and J by 0 bases. Germline V gene sequence: CDR1 SGHRS, CDR2 YFSETQ. This CDR3 region has 15 residues.

This clonotype showed up just a few times. The V and J genes are TRBV19 and TRBJ2-1; D is undetermined. Germline CDR1 LNHDA, CDR2 SQIVND (reference sequence). V was shortened by 0 bases and J by 6 bases, with 15 bases between the two germline ends. The CDR3 extends over 16 amino acids. CDR3 region: CASSIDEAALGNEQFF. CDR3 nucleotides: TGTGCCAGTAGTATAGATGAGGCGGCCCTGGGCAATGAGCAGTTCTTC.

This clonotype was observed a few times. V usage is TRBV18 and J usage is TRBJ2-7, with TRBD1 identical over 7 bases. Germline trimming cut 4 bases from V and 4 bases from J; bases unmatched to any gene: 10. Germline V gene data show CDR1 as KGHSH and CDR2 as LQKENI. This CDR3 has 15 residues. In DNA, the CDR3 is TGTGCCAGCTCACAACCCCCGGGACAGTCTTACGAGCAGTACTTC. This codes for CASSQPPGQSYEQYF.

This clonotype appeared a few times. This chain uses TRBV7-2 with TRBJ1-5; D is possibly TRBD1 (5 bases). This CDR3 contains 14 residues. Germline lookup yields CDR1 SGHTA and CDR2 FQGNSA. V gave up 3 bases and J gave up 5 bases, with 11 bases separating them. The CDR3 coding sequence is TGTGCCAGCAGCTTTGGGACGGTCTATCAGCCCCAGCATTTT. Its protein product is CASSFGTVYQPQHF. Full variable domain (outside the CDR3, taken from reference TRBV7-2 and TRBJ1-5): GAGVSQSPSNKVTEKGKDVELRCDPISGHTALYWYRQSLGQGLEFLIYFQGNSAPDKSGLPSDRFSAERTGGSVSTLTIQRTQQEDSAVYLCASSFGTVYQPQHFGDGTRLSIL.

This rearrangement joins TRBV7-8 to TRBJ2-3; D is ambiguous. The germline V gene has CDR1 SGHVS and CDR2 FQNEAQ. The CDR3 has 14 residues. V was trimmed by 2 bases and J by 2 bases, leaving 8 bases between them. CDR3: CASSLRGVTDTQYF. As DNA, the CDR3 is TGTGCCAGCAGCTTACGAGGAGTCACAGATACGCAGTATTTT.

This clonotype turned up a few times. This chain joins TRBV15 and TRBJ2-1, with 10 bases that match TRBD2. Unmatched junction bases numbered 2, after V lost 1 base and J lost 5 bases. The CDR3 totals 15 residues. Germline lookup yields CDR1 LNHNV and CDR2 YYDKDF (reference sequence). CDR3 in DNA: TGTGCCACCAGCAGAGTGAGCGGGAGGGACAATGAGCAGTTCTTC. Amino acids: CATSRVSGRDNEQFF.

This clonotype was counted a few times. As DNA, the CDR3 is TGTGCCAGCAGCTTAGCTCCGGGACCGCCCACAGATACGCAGTATTTT. Residues: CASSLAPGPPTDTQYF. The genes are TRBV7-2 and TRBJ2-3, with D possibly called TRBD1 or TRBD2 (5 bases each). With 0 bases removed from V and 2 bases from J, the gap between germline ends came to 12 bases. Germline CDR1 and CDR2: SGHTA and FQGNSA. This CDR3 comprises 16 residues.

This clonotype came up a few times. This chain joins TRBV4-3 and TRBJ2-7; D possibly uses TRBD1 or TRBD2 (7 bases each). The CDR3 covers 15 residues. Per germline, CDR1 LGHNA and CDR2 YSLEER. The V and J ends lost 4 bases and 4 bases respectively, with 17 bases between them. The CDR3 loop reads CASSPLWEGAYEQYF. CDR3 nucleotides: TGCGCCAGCAGCCCCCTCTGGGAGGGGGCTTACGAGCAGTACTTC.

The rearrangement uses TRBV29-1 and TRBJ2-7, with TRBD1 matching over 7 bases. Germline V lookup: CDR1 SQVTM, CDR2 ANQGSEA. V shed 6 bases, J shed 7 bases, and the junction held 12 bases outside the gene matches. This CDR3 region has 13 residues. CDR3 sequence (DNA): TGCAGCGTGGTAGTGGACAGGTCGGTGGAGCAGTACTTC. Translated, it gives CSVVVDRSVEQYF.

This clonotype appeared a single time. The chain joins TRBV7-9 to TRBJ2-7, with D maybe TRBD2 (6 bases). Germline V gene lookup returns CDR1 SEHNR and CDR2 FQNEAQ (reference sequence). V gave up 5 bases and J gave up 0 bases, with 14 bases separating them. This CDR3 has 15 amino acids. The CDR3 reads CASSTSERVSYEQYF. CDR3 sequence (DNA): TGTGCCAGCAGCACTAGTGAGCGGGTCTCCTACGAGCAGTACTTC.

This clonotype showed up just a few times. In DNA form, the CDR3 reads TGCAGGAGCGCGGGGGGGACAGATACGCAGTATTTT. Its translation: CRSAGGTDTQYF. The J gene is TRBJ2-3, the V gene TRBV20-1; TRBD2 matches at 9 bases. The germline V gene encodes CDR1 DFQATT and CDR2 SNEGSKA (reference sequence). This CDR3 contains 12 residues.

This rearrangement joins TRBV6-2 or TRBV6-3 to TRBJ1-5; tentatively, D is TRBD1 (5 bases). Trimming removed 3 bases from V and 9 bases from J, with 9 bases in between. In germline, CDR1 is MNHEY, CDR2 SVGEGT. The CDR3 is 12 amino acids. The CDR3 loop is CASSYGARPQHF. The CDR3 nucleotides read TGTGCCAGCAGTTATGGGGCACGGCCCCAGCATTTT.

This clonotype was observed a handful of times. The chain combines TRBV7-2 with TRBJ2-1, with TRBD2 identical over 8 bases. This CDR3 region has 15 residues. In germline, CDR1 is SGHTA, CDR2 FQGNSA. V trimming: 1 base; J trimming: 6 bases; junction bases outside the gene matches: 5. CDR3 nucleotide sequence: TGTGCCAGCAGCTTAGTAGCCGCGGGGGGCAATGAGCAGTTCTTC. Translating it yields CASSLVAAGGNEQFF. The full variable domain, its missing parts supplied by reference TRBV7-2 and TRBJ2-1, is GAGVSQSPSNKVTEKGKDVELRCDPISGHTALYWYRQSLGQGLEFLIYFQGNSAPDKSGLPSDRFSAERTGGSVSTLTIQRTQQEDSAVYLCASSLVAAGGNEQFFGPGTRLTVL.

The V call is TRBV7-2, the J call TRBJ2-3, with D hard to call. CDR1 is SGHTA and CDR2 is FQGNSA in the germline V gene. The ends were cut back, 5 bases at V and 7 bases at J, with 10 bases in the middle. This CDR3 is built from 12 residues. The CDR3 DNA sequence: TGTGCCAGCAGCACCCGAGAGTATACGCAGTATTTT. This codes for CASSTREYTQYF.

This clonotype was seen a few times. The V and J genes are TRBV28 and TRBJ1-1, with a weak D call TRBD1 (6 bases). Germline V gives CDR1 MDHEN, CDR2 SYDVKM. The CDR3 has 16 amino acids. V was cut by 4 bases and J by 5 bases, with 20 bases left in between. As DNA, the CDR3 is TGTGCCAGCAGTTATTGGGGGGGCGCCAGTGGTACTGAAGCTTTCTTT. Translation: CASSYWGGASGTEAFF.

This sequence joins TRBV6-6 and TRBJ2-1, with 8 bases lining up with TRBD2. The V segment lost 6 bases and the J segment 2 bases; nucleotides outside the gene matches: 6. This CDR3 has 15 residues. Germline V gene data show CDR1 as MNHNY and CDR2 as SVGAGI (reference sequence). CDR3 coding DNA: TGTGCCAGCAGCCTACTAGCGGAGGCCTACAATGAGCAGTTCTTC. Its translation is CASSLLAEAYNEQFF.